This T cell receptor beta chain appears in the sequencing data of a study of shared clonotypes between healthy human individuals. Some clones are missing from TCRdb's copy, which holds only in-frame ones; the method was immunoSEQ multiplex PCR. The data contain about 960,000 clones, approximately 80% of them seen just once; the ten biggest clones take up approximately 1.5%. In germline, CDR1 is ENHRY, CDR2 SYGVKD. V was clipped by 2 bases and J by 10 bases, with 14 bases between them. The CDR3 runs 14 residues. The sequenced sample was memory CD4+ T cells sorted from blood. Documented subset: CD45RA-negative fraction. This receptor was identified in a man aged 18 to 35 in good health. This chain joins TRBV10-3 and TRBJ1-4; possibly TRBD1 for D (5 bases). Written as DNA, the CDR3 is TGTGCCATCAGTGAGCGGGGGAAAGATTCAAAACTGTTTTTT. Protein sequence: CAISERGKDSKLFF.